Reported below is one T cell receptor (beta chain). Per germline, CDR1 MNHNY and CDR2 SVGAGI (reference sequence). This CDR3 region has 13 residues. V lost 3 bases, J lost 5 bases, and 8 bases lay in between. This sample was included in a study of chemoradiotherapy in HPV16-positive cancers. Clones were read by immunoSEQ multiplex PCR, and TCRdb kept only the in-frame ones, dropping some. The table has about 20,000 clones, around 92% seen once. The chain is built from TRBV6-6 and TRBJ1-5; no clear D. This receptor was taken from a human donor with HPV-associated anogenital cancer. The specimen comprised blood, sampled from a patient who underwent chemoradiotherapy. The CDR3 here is CASSYVYDQPQHF. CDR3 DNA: TGTGCCAGCAGTTATGTCTACGATCAGCCCCAGCATTTT.